This T cell receptor (beta chain) was profiled in a study of blood T cell repertoires in COVID-19. Data came from immunoSEQ multiplex PCR; TCRdb stores just in-frame clones and leaves some out. There are some 120,000 clones in the sample; approximately 85% occur only once, and 5% to 7.5% lies in the top ten. CDR1 is MNHNS, CDR2 SASEGT, per germline. The CDR3 extends over 16 amino acids. V lost 2 bases and J 0 bases, leaving 13 bases between the germline ends. This clone occurred once. This sequence joins TRBV6-1 and TRBJ2-5, with D perhaps TRBD1 (7 bases). Material for sequencing was peripheral blood. This sequence originates from a man older than 75 with active or convalescent COVID-19. DNA of the CDR3: TGTGCCAGCAGTGAAAGACAGGGAGGTTACCAAGAGACCCAGTACTTC. Amino acids: CASSERQGGYQETQYF.